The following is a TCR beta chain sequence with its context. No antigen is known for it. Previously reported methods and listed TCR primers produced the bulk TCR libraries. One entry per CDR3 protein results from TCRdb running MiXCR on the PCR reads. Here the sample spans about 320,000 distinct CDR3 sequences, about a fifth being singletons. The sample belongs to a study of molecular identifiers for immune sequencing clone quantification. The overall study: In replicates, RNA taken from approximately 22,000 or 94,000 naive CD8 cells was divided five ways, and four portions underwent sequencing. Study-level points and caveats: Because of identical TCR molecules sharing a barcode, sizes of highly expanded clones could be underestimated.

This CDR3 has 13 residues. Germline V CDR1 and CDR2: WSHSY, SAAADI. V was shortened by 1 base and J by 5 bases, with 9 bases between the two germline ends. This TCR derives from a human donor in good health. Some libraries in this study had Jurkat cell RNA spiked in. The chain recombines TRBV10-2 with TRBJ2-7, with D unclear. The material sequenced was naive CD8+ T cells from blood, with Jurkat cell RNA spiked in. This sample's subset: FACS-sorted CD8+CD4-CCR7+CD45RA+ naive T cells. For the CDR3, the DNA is TGCGCCAGCAGTGAGTTAGGCCCCAACGAGCAGTACTTC. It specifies CASSELGPNEQYF.